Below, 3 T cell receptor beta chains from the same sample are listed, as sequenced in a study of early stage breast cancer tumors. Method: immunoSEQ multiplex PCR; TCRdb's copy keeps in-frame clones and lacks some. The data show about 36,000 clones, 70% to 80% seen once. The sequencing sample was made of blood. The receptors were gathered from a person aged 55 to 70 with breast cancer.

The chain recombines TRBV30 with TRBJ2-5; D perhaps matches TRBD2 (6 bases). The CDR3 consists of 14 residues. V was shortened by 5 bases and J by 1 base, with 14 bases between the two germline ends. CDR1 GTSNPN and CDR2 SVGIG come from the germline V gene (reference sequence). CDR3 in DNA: TGTGCCTGGGAACTTGGGGGGACCCAAGAGACCCAGTACTTC. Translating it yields CAWELGGTQETQYF.

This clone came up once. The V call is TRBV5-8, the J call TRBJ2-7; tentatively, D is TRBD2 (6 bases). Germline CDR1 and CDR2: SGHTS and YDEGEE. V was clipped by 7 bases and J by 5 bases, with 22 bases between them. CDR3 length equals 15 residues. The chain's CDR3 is CASGTDWVPIHEQYF. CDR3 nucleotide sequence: TGTGCCAGCGGGACTGACTGGGTCCCTATCCACGAGCAGTACTTC.

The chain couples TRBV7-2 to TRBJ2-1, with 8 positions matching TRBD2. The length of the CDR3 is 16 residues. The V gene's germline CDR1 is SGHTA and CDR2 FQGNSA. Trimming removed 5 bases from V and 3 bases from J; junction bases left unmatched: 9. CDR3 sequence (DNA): TGTGCCAGCAGCCTAAGAAGCGGGAGAAACTACAATGAGCAGTTCTTC. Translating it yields CASSLRSGRNYNEQFF.